This T cell receptor (beta chain) stems from a study of T cells after yellow fever vaccination. Study summary: Some fractions had low cell numbers, and these were prepared with SMART-Seq v4 Ultra Low Input.

The CDR3 runs 14 residues. Trimming stripped 2 bases from V and 6 bases from J, with 14 bases between. In germline, CDR1 is DFQATT, CDR2 SNEGSKA (reference sequence). This clonotype came up a few times. TCRdb re-called the 5' RACE reads through MiXCR, storing one row per CDR3 protein. The sample holds about 94,000 distinct CDR3 sequences, about 8.4% seen once. The receptor was isolated from a man aged 18 to 30 who received the YFV17D yellow fever vaccine. This material consisted of CD8+ T cells not binding an NS4B(214-222) dextramer, sorted from PBMCs, taken roughly 14 days after the first yellow fever vaccination. The rearrangement uses TRBV20-1 and TRBJ1-3; D uncertain. The CDR3 loop reads CSARSDATLNTIYF. The DNA for the CDR3 is TGCAGTGCTAGAAGTGACGCCACTTTAAACACCATATATTTT.